This TCR beta chain was retrieved from a study of control samples from healthy donors and cancer patients. Data came from immunoSEQ multiplex PCR; TCRdb stores just in-frame clones and leaves some out. The sample lists about 140,000 clones; approximately 90% were seen once. Sequencing was carried out using blood. The clonotype comes from a woman aged 25-40 years in good health.

The CDR3 bases are TGTGCCAGCAGTGGACAGGGGAATGGCTACACCTTC. It encodes CASSGQGNGYTF. The genes are TRBV2 and TRBJ1-2; 8 nucleotides match TRBD1. The V segment lost 4 bases and the J segment 6 bases; nucleotides outside the gene matches: 1. This CDR3 contains 12 residues. CDR1 SNHLY and CDR2 FYNNEI come from the germline V gene.